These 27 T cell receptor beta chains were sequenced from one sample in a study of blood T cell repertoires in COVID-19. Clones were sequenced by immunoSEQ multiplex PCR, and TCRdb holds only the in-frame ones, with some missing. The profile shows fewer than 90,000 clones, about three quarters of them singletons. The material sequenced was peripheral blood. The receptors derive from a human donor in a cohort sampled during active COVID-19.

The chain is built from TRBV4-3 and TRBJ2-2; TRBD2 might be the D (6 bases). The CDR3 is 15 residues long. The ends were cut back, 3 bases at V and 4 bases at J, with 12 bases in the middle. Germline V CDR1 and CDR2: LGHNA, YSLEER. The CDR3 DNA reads TGCGCCAGCAGCCAGCAGCGGGCGGGCACCGGGGAGCTGTTTTTT. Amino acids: CASSQQRAGTGELFF.

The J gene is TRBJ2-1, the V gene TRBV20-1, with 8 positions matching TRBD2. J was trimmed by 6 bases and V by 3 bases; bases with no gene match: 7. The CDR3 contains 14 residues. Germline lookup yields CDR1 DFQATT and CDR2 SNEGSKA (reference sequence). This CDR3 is CSASGLAGLNEQFF. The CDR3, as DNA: TGCAGTGCTAGTGGGCTAGCGGGCCTCAATGAGCAGTTCTTC.

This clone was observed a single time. CDR3 protein: CASSLLAAGGEQFF. The CDR3 DNA reads TGTGCCAGCAGTTTATTGGCGGCAGGGGGAGAGCAGTTCTTC. The chain combines TRBV27 with TRBJ2-1; 7 bases are a match to TRBD1. V was clipped by 1 base and J by 10 bases; unmatched bases: 7. Germline loops: CDR1 MNHEY, CDR2 SMNVEV (reference sequence). The CDR3 covers 14 residues.

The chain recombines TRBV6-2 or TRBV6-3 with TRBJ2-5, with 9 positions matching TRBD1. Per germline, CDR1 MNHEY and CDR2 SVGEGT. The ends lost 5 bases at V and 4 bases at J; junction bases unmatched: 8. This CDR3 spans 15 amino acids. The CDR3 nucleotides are TGTGCCAGCAGTGGGGCGGGACAGGGATCAGAGACCCAGTACTTC. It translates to CASSGAGQGSETQYF.

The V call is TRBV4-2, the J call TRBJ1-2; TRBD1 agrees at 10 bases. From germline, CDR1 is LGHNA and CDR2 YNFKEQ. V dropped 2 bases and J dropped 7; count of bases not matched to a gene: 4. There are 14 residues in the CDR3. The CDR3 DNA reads TGTGCCAGCAGCCAACCGGGACAGGGGCCTGGCTACACCTTC. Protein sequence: CASSQPGQGPGYTF.

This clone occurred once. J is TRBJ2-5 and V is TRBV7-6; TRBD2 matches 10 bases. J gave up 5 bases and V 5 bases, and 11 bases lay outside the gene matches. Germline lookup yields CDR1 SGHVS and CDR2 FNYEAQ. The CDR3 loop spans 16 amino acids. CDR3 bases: TGTGCCAGCAGCGACGGTAGCGGGAGGCCGTGGGAGACCCAGTACTTC. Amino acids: CASSDGSGRPWETQYF. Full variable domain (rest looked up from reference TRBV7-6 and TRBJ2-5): GAGVSQSPRYKVTKRGQDVALRCDPISGHVSLYWYRQALGQGPEFLTYFNYEAQQDKSGLPNDRFSAERPEGSISTLTIQRTEQRDSAMYRCASSDGSGRPWETQYFGPGTRLLVL.

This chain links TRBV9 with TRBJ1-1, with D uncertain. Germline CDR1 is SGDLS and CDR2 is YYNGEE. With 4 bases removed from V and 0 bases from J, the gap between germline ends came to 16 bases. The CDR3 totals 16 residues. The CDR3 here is CASSNRHGGMNTEAFF. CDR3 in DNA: TGTGCCAGCAGCAACCGACATGGAGGCATGAACACTGAAGCTTTCTTT.

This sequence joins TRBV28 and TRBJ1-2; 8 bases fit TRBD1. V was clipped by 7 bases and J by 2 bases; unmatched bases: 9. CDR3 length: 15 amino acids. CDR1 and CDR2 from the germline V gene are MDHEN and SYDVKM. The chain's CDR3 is CASTTGQGRNYGYTF. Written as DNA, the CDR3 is TGTGCCAGCACTACCGGACAGGGAAGAAACTATGGCTACACCTTC.

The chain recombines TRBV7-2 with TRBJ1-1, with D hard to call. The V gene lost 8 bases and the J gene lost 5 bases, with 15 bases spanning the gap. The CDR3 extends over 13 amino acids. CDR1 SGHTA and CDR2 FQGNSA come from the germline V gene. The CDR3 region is CASGYQVPTEAFF. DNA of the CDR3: TGTGCCAGCGGTTACCAGGTTCCAACTGAAGCTTTCTTT.

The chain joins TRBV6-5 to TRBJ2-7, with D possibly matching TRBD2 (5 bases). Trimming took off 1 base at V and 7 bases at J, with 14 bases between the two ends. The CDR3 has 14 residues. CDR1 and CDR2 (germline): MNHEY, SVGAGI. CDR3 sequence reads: CASSYLEETGEQYF. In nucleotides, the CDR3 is TGTGCCAGCAGTTACTTAGAAGAAACGGGAGAGCAGTACTTC.

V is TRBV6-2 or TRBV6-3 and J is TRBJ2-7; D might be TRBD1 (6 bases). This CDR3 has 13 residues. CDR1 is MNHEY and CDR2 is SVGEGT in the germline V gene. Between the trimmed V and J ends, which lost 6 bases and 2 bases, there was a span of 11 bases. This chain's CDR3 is CASSPDSAYEQYF. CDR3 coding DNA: TGTGCCAGCAGCCCGGACAGTGCCTACGAGCAGTACTTC.

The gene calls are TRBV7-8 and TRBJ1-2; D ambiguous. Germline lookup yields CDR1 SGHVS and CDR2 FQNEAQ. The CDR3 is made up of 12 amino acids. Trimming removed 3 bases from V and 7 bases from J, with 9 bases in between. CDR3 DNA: TGTGCCAGCAGCTTGGCTGAGGGTGGCTACACCTTC. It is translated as CASSLAEGGYTF.

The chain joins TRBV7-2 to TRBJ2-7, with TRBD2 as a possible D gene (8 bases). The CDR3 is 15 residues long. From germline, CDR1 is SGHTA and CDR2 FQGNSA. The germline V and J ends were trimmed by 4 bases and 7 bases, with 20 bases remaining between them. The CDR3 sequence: CASSSTGTRGREQYF. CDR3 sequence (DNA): TGTGCCAGCAGCTCAACCGGGACTAGGGGGCGGGAGCAGTACTTC.

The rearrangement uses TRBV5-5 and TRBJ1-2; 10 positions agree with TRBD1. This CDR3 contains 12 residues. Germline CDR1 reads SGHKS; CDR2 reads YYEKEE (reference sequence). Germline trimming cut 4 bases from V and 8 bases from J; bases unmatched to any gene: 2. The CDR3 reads CASSGQGDGYTF. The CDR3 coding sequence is TGTGCCAGCAGCGGACAGGGGGACGGCTACACCTTC. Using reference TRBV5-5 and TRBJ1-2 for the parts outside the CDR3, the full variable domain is DAGVTQSPTHLIKTRGQQVTLRCSPISGHKSVSWYQQVLGQGPQFIFQYYEKEERGRGNFPDRFSARQFPNYSSELNVNALLLGDSALYLCASSGQGDGYTFGSGTRLTVV.

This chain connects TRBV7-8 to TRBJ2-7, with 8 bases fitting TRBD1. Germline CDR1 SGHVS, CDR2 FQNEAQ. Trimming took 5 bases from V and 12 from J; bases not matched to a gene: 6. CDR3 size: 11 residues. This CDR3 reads CASSNDRGLYF. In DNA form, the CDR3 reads TGTGCCAGCAGCAATGACAGGGGCCTGTACTTC.

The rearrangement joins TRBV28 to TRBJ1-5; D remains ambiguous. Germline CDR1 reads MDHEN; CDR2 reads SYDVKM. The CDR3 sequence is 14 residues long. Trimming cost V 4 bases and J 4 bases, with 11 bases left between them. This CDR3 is CASSSWRNNQPQHF. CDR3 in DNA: TGTGCCAGCAGTTCGTGGCGGAATAATCAGCCCCAGCATTTT.

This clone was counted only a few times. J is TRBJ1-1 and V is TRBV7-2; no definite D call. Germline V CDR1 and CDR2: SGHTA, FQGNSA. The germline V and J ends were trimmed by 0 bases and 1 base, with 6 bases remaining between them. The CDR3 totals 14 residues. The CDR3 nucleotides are TGTGCCAGCAGCTTAGCGCGCGGGAACACTGAAGCTTTCTTT. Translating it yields CASSLARGNTEAFF.

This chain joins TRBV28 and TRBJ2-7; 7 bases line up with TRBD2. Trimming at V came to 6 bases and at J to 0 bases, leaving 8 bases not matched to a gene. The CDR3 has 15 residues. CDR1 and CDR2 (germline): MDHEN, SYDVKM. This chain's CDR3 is CASSPGGTTSYEQYF. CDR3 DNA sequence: TGTGCCAGCAGCCCCGGGGGGACGACCTCCTACGAGCAGTACTTC. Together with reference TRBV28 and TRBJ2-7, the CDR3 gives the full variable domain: DVKVTQSSRYLVKRTGEKVFLECVQDMDHENMFWYRQDPGLGLRLIYFSYDVKMKEKGDIPEGYSVSREKKERFSLILESASTNQTSMYLCASSPGGTTSYEQYFGPGTRLTVT.

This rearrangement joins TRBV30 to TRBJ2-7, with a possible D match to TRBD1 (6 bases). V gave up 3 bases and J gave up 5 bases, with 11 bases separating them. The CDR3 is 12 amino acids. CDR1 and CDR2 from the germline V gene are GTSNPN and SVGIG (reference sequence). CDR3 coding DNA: TGTGCCTGGAGGGAAGGGGGAGACGAGCAGTACTTC. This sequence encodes CAWREGGDEQYF.

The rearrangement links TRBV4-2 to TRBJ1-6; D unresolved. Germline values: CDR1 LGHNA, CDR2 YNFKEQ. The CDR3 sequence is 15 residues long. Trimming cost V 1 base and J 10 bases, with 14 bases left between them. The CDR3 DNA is TGTGCCAGCAGCCAAGGAAGTTTCGGTTCCTCACCCCTCCACTTT. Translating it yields CASSQGSFGSSPLHF.

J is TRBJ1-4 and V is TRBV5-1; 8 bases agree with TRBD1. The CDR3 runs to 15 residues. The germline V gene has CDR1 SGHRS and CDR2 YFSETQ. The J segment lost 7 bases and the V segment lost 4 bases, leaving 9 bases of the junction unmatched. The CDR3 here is CASSPGRGLLEKLFF. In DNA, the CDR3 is TGCGCCAGCAGCCCCGGCAGGGGGCTGCTTGAAAAACTGTTTTTT.

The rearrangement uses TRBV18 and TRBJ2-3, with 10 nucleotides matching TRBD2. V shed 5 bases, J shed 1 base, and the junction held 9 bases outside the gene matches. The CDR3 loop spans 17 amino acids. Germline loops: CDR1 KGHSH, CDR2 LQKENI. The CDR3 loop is CASSSLASGSGTDTQYF. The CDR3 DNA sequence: TGTGCCAGCTCATCCCTTGCTAGCGGGAGTGGCACAGATACGCAGTATTTT.

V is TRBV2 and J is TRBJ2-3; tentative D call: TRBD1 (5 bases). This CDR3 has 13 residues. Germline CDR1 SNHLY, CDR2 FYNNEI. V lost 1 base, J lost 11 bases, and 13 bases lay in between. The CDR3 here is CASSEEIQGMQYF. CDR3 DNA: TGTGCCAGCAGTGAAGAGATCCAGGGCATGCAGTATTTT.

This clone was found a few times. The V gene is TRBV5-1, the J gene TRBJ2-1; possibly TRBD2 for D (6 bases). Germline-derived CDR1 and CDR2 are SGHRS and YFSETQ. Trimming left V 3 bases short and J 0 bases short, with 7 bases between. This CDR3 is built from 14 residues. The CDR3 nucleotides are TGCGCCAGCAGCTCCGGGGGCTCCTACAATGAGCAGTTCTTC. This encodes CASSSGGSYNEQFF.

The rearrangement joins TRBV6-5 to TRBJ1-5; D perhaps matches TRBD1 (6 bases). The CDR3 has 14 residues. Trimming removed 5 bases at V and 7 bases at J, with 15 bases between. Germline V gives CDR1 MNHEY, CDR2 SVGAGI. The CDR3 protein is CASSNVWGGQPQHF. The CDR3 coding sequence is TGTGCCAGCAGTAACGTCTGGGGGGGCCAGCCCCAGCATTTT.

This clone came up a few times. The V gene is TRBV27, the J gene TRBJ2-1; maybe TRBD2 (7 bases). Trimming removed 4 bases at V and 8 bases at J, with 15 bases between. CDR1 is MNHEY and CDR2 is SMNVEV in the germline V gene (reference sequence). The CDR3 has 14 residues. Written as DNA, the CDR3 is TGTGCCAGCAGTTCGCGATCGGGGGGCGATGAGCAGTTCTTC. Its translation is CASSSRSGGDEQFF.

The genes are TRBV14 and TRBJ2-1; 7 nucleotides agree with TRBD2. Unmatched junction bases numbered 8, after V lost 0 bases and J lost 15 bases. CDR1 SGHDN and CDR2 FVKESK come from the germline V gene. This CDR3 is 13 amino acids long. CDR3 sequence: CASSQEGGDYPFF. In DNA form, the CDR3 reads TGTGCCAGCAGCCAAGAGGGCGGGGACTACCCGTTCTTC.